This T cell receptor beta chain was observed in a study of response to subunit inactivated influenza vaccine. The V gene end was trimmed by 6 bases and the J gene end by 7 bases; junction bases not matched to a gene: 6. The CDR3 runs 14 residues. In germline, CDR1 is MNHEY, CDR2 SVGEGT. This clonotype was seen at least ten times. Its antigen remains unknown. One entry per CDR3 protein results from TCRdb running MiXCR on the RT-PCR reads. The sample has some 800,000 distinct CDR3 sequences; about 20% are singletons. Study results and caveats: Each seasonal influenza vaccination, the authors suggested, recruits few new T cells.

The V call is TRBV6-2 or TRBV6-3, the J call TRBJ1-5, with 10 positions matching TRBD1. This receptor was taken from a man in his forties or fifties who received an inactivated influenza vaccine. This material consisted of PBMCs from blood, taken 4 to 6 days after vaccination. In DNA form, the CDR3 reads TGTGCCAGCAGCACGACAGGGGGCTGGCAGCCCCAGCATTTT. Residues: CASSTTGGWQPQHF.